This T cell receptor beta chain was sequenced in a study of early T cells in non-severe SARS-CoV-2 infection. A single record per CDR3 protein comes from TCRdb applying MiXCR to the 5' RACE reads. The sample has 87,000 or so distinct CDR3 sequences; 10% to 15% are singletons. This clonotype was sampled from an adult who was a healthcare worker with PCR-confirmed SARS-CoV-2 infection or an uninfected control (not recorded which). Sequenced material: whole blood.

The CDR3 here is CASSLEGNSYEQYF. The CDR3 nucleotides are TGTGCCAGCAGCTTAGAAGGGAACTCCTACGAGCAGTACTTC. The chain recombines TRBV7-2 with TRBJ2-7; no clear D gene. CDR3 length: 14 residues. Germline CDR1 reads SGHTA; CDR2 reads FQGNSA. Trimming cost V 1 base and J 0 bases, with 7 bases left between them.